Shown below are 17 T cell receptor beta chains from a single sample sequenced in a study of cytomegalovirus exposure and HLA in healthy donors. It was with 60 Vbeta and 13 Jbeta primers that the PCR ran. Assay: immunoSEQ multiplex PCR; the TCRdb copy retains only in-frame clones and omits some. The sample includes 200,000 to 250,000 clones, over 65% of them seen just once. Sequences were obtained from PBMCs. Source of these receptors: a man between 18 and 35 years old in good health and CMV-seronegative.

This clone has just a few counts. J is TRBJ2-5 and V is TRBV7-6; 9 nucleotides agree with TRBD1. CDR1 and CDR2 (germline): SGHVS, FNYEAQ. The length of the CDR3 is 16 residues. The V segment lost 4 bases and the J segment 2 bases; nucleotides outside the gene matches: 8. CDR3 DNA: TGTGCCAGCAGCTGGGCACCGGGACAGGGTCAAGAGACCCAGTACTTC. Protein: CASSWAPGQGQETQYF.

This clone appeared a single time. This rearrangement joins TRBV9 to TRBJ1-3; 8 bases map to TRBD1. Per the germline V gene, CDR1 is SGDLS and CDR2 is YYNGEE. This CDR3 region has 17 residues. The V gene end was trimmed by 3 bases and the J gene end by 1 base; junction bases not matched to a gene: 9. CDR3 sequence reads: CASSAYGQGSSGNTIYF. DNA of the CDR3: TGTGCCAGCAGCGCCTACGGACAGGGAAGTTCTGGAAACACCATATATTTT.

V usage is TRBV18 and J usage is TRBJ2-1; D gene ambiguous. CDR3 length: 14 amino acids. CDR1 is KGHSH, CDR2 LQKENI, per germline. Between the trimmed V and J ends, which lost 3 bases and 2 bases, there was a span of 8 bases. The CDR3 nucleotides are TGTGCCAGCTCACCTTCCCCGGCCTACAATGAGCAGTTCTTC. It yields the protein CASSPSPAYNEQFF.

The sample holds one count of this clone. The sample has other DNA sequences that encode this CDR3 too. The chain has TRBV11-3 and TRBJ2-3; the match to TRBD2 covers 11 bases. There are 16 residues in the CDR3. V trimming: 1 base; J trimming: 0 bases; junction bases outside the gene matches: 0. Germline CDR1 and CDR2: SGHNT and YENEEA. The CDR3: CASSLGLAGSTDTQYF. For the CDR3, the DNA is TGTGCCAGCAGCTTAGGACTAGCGGGGAGCACAGATACGCAGTATTTT.

The CDR3 DNA sequence: TGTGCCAGCAGCTCCGGAGAGACCCAGTACTTC. Residues: CASSSGETQYF. The chain employs TRBV9 and TRBJ2-5; no clear D. The CDR3 has 11 residues. From germline, CDR1 is SGDLS and CDR2 YYNGEE. Trimming took 4 bases from V and 4 from J, leaving 5 bases between them.

The chain couples TRBV5-5 to TRBJ1-1; TRBD1 matches at 7 bases. The germline V gene has CDR1 SGHKS and CDR2 YYEKEE (reference sequence). The CDR3 loop spans 14 amino acids. V trimming: 4 bases; J trimming: 0 bases; junction bases outside the gene matches: 3. The CDR3 spells CASSPQGVNTEAFF. The CDR3 DNA sequence: TGTGCCAGCAGCCCCCAGGGGGTGAACACTGAAGCTTTCTTT.

This chain links TRBV4-2 with TRBJ1-5; D perhaps matches TRBD1 (5 bases). Trimming removed 2 bases from V and 4 bases from J, with 12 bases in between. The CDR3 length is 15 residues. In germline, CDR1 is LGHNA, CDR2 YNFKEQ. The CDR3 loop reads CASSQHRQINQPQHF. CDR3 nucleotides: TGTGCCAGCAGCCAACATAGACAGATTAATCAGCCCCAGCATTTT.

The sample holds a few counts of this clone. The V and J genes are TRBV25-1 and TRBJ1-2; a weak D match, TRBD1 (5 bases). Trimming stripped 1 base from V and 4 bases from J, with 19 bases between. This CDR3 is built from 17 residues. Germline CDR1 MGHDK, CDR2 SYGVNS. The DNA of the CDR3 is TGTGCCAGCAGTGAATCCAATTCCCCCCAGGGATTCTATGGCTACACCTTC. This sequence encodes CASSESNSPQGFYGYTF.

The V and J genes are TRBV5-1 and TRBJ2-5; D is perhaps TRBD2 (7 bases). This CDR3 contains 16 residues. Germline V gene sequence: CDR1 SGHRS, CDR2 YFSETQ. Trimming took off 1 base at V and 5 bases at J, with 18 bases between the two ends. The CDR3: CASSLSGGPSGETQYF. As DNA, the CDR3 is TGCGCCAGCAGCTTGTCCGGGGGGCCCTCGGGGGAGACCCAGTACTTC.

Only one count was recorded for this clone. This chain connects TRBV6-5 to TRBJ1-4, with D perhaps TRBD1 (6 bases). V was shortened by 6 bases and J by 3 bases, with 11 bases between the two germline ends. Germline values: CDR1 MNHEY, CDR2 SVGAGI. This CDR3 spans 14 amino acids. The CDR3 DNA sequence: TGTGCCAGCAGACAGGGCCGAGCTAATGAAAAACTGTTTTTT. Encoded protein: CASRQGRANEKLFF.

This sequence joins TRBV19 and TRBJ1-4; no definite D call. The CDR3 extends over 15 amino acids. Per the germline V gene, CDR1 is LNHDA and CDR2 is SQIVND (reference sequence). Between the trimmed V and J ends, which lost 6 bases and 5 bases, there was a span of 16 bases. This CDR3 is CASRWEGSGNEKLFF. The CDR3 DNA sequence: TGTGCCAGTAGATGGGAAGGCAGCGGCAATGAAAAACTGTTTTTT. The full variable domain, completed using reference TRBV19 and TRBJ1-4, is DGGITQSPKYLFRKEGQNVTLSCEQNLNHDAMYWYRQDPGQGLRLIYYSQIVNDFQKGDIAEGYSVSREKKESFPLTVTSAQKNPTAFYLCASRWEGSGNEKLFFGSGTQLSVL.

The chain has TRBV27 and TRBJ2-1; 7 bases are shared with TRBD1. The trim removed 4 bases at V and 10 bases at J, leaving 10 bases unmatched. This CDR3 has 14 residues. Germline-derived CDR1 and CDR2 are MNHEY and SMNVEV (reference sequence). The CDR3 DNA is TGTGCCAGCAGTTCCCGGGACAGCATTACGGAGCAGTTCTTC. This sequence encodes CASSSRDSITEQFF.

This clone was detected only once. The chain couples TRBV6-6 to TRBJ1-3; D ambiguous. The ends were cut back, 6 bases at V and 2 bases at J, with 14 bases in the middle. CDR1 MNHNY and CDR2 SVGAGI come from the germline V gene (reference sequence). The CDR3 consists of 15 residues. CDR3 protein: CASSLSAGTGNTIYF. The CDR3 nucleotides read TGTGCCAGCAGCCTAAGCGCGGGAACTGGAAACACCATATATTTT.

This chain links TRBV5-1 with TRBJ1-1; D is unclear. Trimming removed 2 bases from V and 1 base from J, with 6 bases in between. Germline values: CDR1 SGHRS, CDR2 YFSETQ. The CDR3 is 13 amino acids. This CDR3 reads CASSFAGNTEAFF. CDR3 bases: TGCGCCAGCAGCTTTGCAGGGAACACTGAAGCTTTCTTT.

The chain joins TRBV2 to TRBJ1-2; 9 nucleotides align to TRBD1. Trimming at V came to 6 bases and at J to 3 bases, leaving 5 bases not matched to a gene. The CDR3 loop spans 14 amino acids. Germline V gene data show CDR1 as SNHLY and CDR2 as FYNNEI. The CDR3 DNA sequence: TGTGCCAGCAGCCTGGGGGACAGGGACTATGGCTACACCTTC. Translation: CASSLGDRDYGYTF.

A single count supports this clone. This chain connects TRBV5-6 to TRBJ2-6; 9 bases are shared with TRBD1. The junction had 12 bases not matched to a gene; V was cut back by 2 bases and J by 3 bases. The length of the CDR3 is 19 residues. Germline V gene lookup returns CDR1 SGHDT and CDR2 YYEEEE. CDR3 bases: TGTGCCAGCAGCTTAAGAGGGGGGACAGGGACTCTTGGGGCCAACGTCCTGACTTTC. Its protein is CASSLRGGTGTLGANVLTF.

This rearrangement joins TRBV28 to TRBJ1-2, with D perhaps matching TRBD1 (6 bases). The V and J ends lost 6 bases and 2 bases respectively, with 10 bases between them. Germline V gene data show CDR1 as MDHEN and CDR2 as SYDVKM. The CDR3 runs 13 residues. The chain's CDR3 is CASSSGQNYGYTF. In nucleotides, the CDR3 is TGTGCCAGCAGCTCAGGACAGAACTATGGCTACACCTTC.